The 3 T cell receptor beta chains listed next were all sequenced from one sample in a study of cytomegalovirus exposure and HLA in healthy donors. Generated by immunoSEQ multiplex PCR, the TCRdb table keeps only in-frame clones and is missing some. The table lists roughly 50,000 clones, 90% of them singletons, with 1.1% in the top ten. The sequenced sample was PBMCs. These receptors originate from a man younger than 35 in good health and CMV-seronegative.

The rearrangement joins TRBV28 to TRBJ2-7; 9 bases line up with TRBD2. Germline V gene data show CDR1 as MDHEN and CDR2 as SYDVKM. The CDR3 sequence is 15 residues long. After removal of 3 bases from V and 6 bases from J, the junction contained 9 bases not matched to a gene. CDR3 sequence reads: CASSFRLRGRGEQYF. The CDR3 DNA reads TGTGCCAGCAGTTTCCGACTACGCGGGAGGGGCGAGCAGTACTTC.

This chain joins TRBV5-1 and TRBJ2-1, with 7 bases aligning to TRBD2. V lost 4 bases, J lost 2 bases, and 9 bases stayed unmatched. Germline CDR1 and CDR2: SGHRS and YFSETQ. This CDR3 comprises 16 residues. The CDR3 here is CASSPTLADTYNEQFF. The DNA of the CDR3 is TGCGCCAGCAGCCCTACTCTAGCGGATACCTACAATGAGCAGTTCTTC. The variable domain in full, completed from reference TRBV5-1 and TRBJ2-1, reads KAGVTQTPRYLIKTRGQQVTLSCSPISGHRSVSWYQQTPGQGLQFLFEYFSETQRNKGNFPGRFSGRQFSNSRSEMNVSTLELGDSALYLCASSPTLADTYNEQFFGPGTRLTVL.

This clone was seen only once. Written as DNA, the CDR3 is TGTGCCAGCAGCTTCGTTGAGGTCACTGAAGCTTTCTTT. Translating gives CASSFVEVTEAFF. The chain links TRBV6-6 to TRBJ1-1, with D unclear. There are 13 residues in the CDR3. V was shortened by 6 bases and J by 4 bases, with 12 bases between the two germline ends. Germline loops: CDR1 MNHNY, CDR2 SVGAGI (reference sequence).